The clone carrying this T cell receptor beta chain was picked up a small number of times. This entry belongs to a study of blood T cell repertoires in COVID-19. The CDR3 has 15 amino acids. The ends were cut back, 5 bases at V and 5 bases at J, with 14 bases in the middle. In germline, CDR1 is SGHRS, CDR2 YFSETQ. Some clones are missing from TCRdb's copy, which holds only in-frame ones; the method was immunoSEQ multiplex PCR. The sample has under 200,000 clones, 85% seen once; the top ten hold 0.8% to 0.95%. Sequenced: peripheral blood. This sequence joins TRBV5-1 and TRBJ1-6, with D uncertain. This TCR was recovered from a man aged 55 to 69 with COVID-19, enrolled during active disease. DNA of the CDR3: TGCGCCAGCAGGACCGACGGAGGGAATAATTCACCCCTCCACTTT. Encoded protein: CASRTDGGNNSPLHF.